Presented here are 10 T cell receptor beta chains from one specimen sequenced in a study of vaccination effects on CD4 cells after COVID-19. Their antigens are not known. Investigators separated out CD4+ T cells once about 10 days of culture had passed. Only in-frame clones appear in the TCRdb table, and some are missing; sequencing was by immunoSEQ multiplex PCR. The sample yields more than 40,000 clones, 60% to 85% seen once. Sequencing was performed on CD4+ T cells from PBMCs cultured without peptide, taken before COVID-19 vaccination. The receptors stem from a human donor who had a prior SARS-CoV-2 infection.

This chain connects TRBV28 to TRBJ1-6, with 9 bases aligning to TRBD1. Germline V gene lookup returns CDR1 MDHEN and CDR2 SYDVKM. V was clipped by 2 bases and J by 10 bases; unmatched bases: 6. The CDR3 runs to 15 residues. The CDR3 DNA follows: TGTGCCAGCAGTTTACTGACAGGGGGAGGCTCACCCCTCCACTTT. This encodes CASSLLTGGGSPLHF.

The chain couples TRBV10-3 to TRBJ2-1; D ambiguous. CDR3 length equals 13 residues. Germline CDR1 reads ENHRY; CDR2 reads SYGVKD. V lost 2 bases and J lost 9, with 11 bases in between. CDR3 bases: TGTGCCATCAGTGAGCTAGAAGCCGGTGAGCAGTTCTTC. As protein: CAISELEAGEQFF.

The chain recombines TRBV18 with TRBJ1-1; D unclear. Trimming cost V 6 bases and J 5 bases, with 10 bases left between them. CDR3 length equals 12 residues. Germline CDR1 is KGHSH and CDR2 is LQKENI. CDR3 loop: CASSATGTEAFF. DNA for the CDR3: TGTGCCAGCTCCGCCACGGGGACTGAAGCTTTCTTT. Full variable domain (remainder filled in from reference TRBV18 and TRBJ1-1): NAGVMQNPRHLVRRRGQEARLRCSPMKGHSHVYWYRQLPEEGLKFMVYLQKENIIDESGMPKERFSAEFPKEGPSILRIQQVVRGDSAAYFCASSATGTEAFFGQGTRLTVV.

This clone was counted only a few times. This chain joins TRBV9 and TRBJ2-5, with 9 positions matching TRBD2. The J segment lost 5 bases and the V segment lost 0 bases, leaving 8 bases of the junction unmatched. This CDR3 has 16 residues. Per germline, CDR1 SGDLS and CDR2 YYNGEE. CDR3 sequence reads: CASSVASGGPWETQYF. The CDR3 region has the DNA TGTGCCAGCAGCGTAGCCAGCGGGGGGCCTTGGGAGACCCAGTACTTC.

The V gene is TRBV30, the J gene TRBJ1-1; 11 bases match TRBD1. Germline V CDR1 and CDR2: GTSNPN, SVGIG (reference sequence). V was clipped by 3 bases and J by 0 bases; unmatched bases: 9. CDR3 length equals 17 residues. This chain's CDR3 is CAWSGGQGAAVNTEAFF. The CDR3 DNA reads TGTGCCTGGAGCGGAGGACAGGGGGCCGCAGTGAACACTGAAGCTTTCTTT.

CDR3: CASSLGPATGERGGHEQYF. The CDR3 DNA follows: TGTGCCAGCAGCTTAGGACCGGCCACCGGGGAGAGGGGAGGCCACGAGCAGTACTTC. The chain recombines TRBV11-3 with TRBJ2-7, with D possibly TRBD2 on 6 matching bases. The V gene's germline CDR1 is SGHNT and CDR2 YENEEA. The CDR3 spans 19 residues. V lost 1 base and J 5 bases, leaving 27 bases between the germline ends.

This chain joins TRBV18 and TRBJ2-7; D remains ambiguous. Trimming pared 0 bases from V and 3 bases from J, leaving 6 bases between. CDR1 and CDR2 (germline): KGHSH, LQKENI. There are 13 residues in the CDR3. The CDR3 spells CASSPPGGYEQYF. CDR3 nucleotide sequence: TGTGCCAGCTCACCACCAGGCGGCTACGAGCAGTACTTC.

The chain has TRBV24-1 and TRBJ2-2; TRBD1 is a possible D gene (5 bases). Trimming removed 3 bases from V and 7 bases from J, with 17 bases in between. CDR1 KGHDR and CDR2 SFDVKD come from the germline V gene. The CDR3 is 16 residues long. The CDR3 protein is CATSDLPGQGSGELFF. CDR3 DNA sequence: TGTGCCACCAGTGATCTCCCCGGGCAGGGCAGCGGGGAGCTGTTTTTT.

The chain is built from TRBV12-3 or TRBV12-4 and TRBJ2-3, with D unclear. The CDR3 runs to 13 residues. V lost 5 bases, J lost 14 bases, and 20 bases lay in between. CDR3 sequence: CASSPHRSSNLYF. CDR3 bases: TGTGCCAGCAGTCCCCATCGGAGTAGCAACTTGTATTTT.

A single count supports this clone. The DNA of the CDR3 is TGTGCCAGCAGCTTGGACAGTCCTTATAATTCACCCCTCCACTTT. Translation: CASSLDSPYNSPLHF. J is TRBJ1-6 and V is TRBV5-4, with no clear D. V lost 0 bases and J 4 bases, leaving 8 bases between the germline ends. Germline V gene sequence: CDR1 SGHNT, CDR2 YYREEE (reference sequence). There are 15 residues in the CDR3.